These 20 T cell receptor beta chains came from one sample sequenced in a study of cytomegalovirus exposure and HLA in healthy donors. PCR used 60 Vbeta primers and 13 Jbeta primers. The table came from immunoSEQ multiplex PCR; TCRdb's copy has only in-frame clones and leaves some out. The sample has 120,000 to 150,000 clones, roughly a tenth seen once. The material sequenced was PBMCs. The receptors were sampled from a male donor in good health and CMV-seronegative.

This clone appeared a few times. The J gene is TRBJ2-2, the V gene TRBV5-4; D remains unclear. Trimming stripped 5 bases from V and 3 bases from J, with 11 bases between. Germline loops: CDR1 SGHNT, CDR2 YYREEE (reference sequence). This CDR3 is built from 14 residues. The CDR3 loop is CASSSSFDTGELFF. In DNA form, the CDR3 reads TGTGCCAGCAGTTCCTCTTTCGACACCGGGGAGCTGTTTTTT.

The sample holds a few counts of this clone. V is TRBV7-2 and J is TRBJ1-1; perhaps TRBD1 as D (6 bases). Per the germline V gene, CDR1 is SGHTA and CDR2 is FQGNSA. The CDR3 covers 15 residues. The germline V and J ends were trimmed by 2 bases and 8 bases, with 18 bases remaining between them. Here the CDR3 reads CASSLSQGQGVEAFF. The CDR3 DNA reads as TGTGCCAGCAGCTTATCACAGGGTCAAGGTGTGGAAGCTTTCTTT.

This clone was detected only a few times. The rearrangement joins TRBV9 to TRBJ1-3; D unresolved. The CDR3 loop spans 16 amino acids. The germline V and J ends were trimmed by 1 base and 3 bases, with 14 bases remaining between them. CDR1 is SGDLS and CDR2 is YYNGEE in the germline V gene. As DNA, the CDR3 is TGTGCCAGCAGCGTAACGGGGAATCTGATTGGAAACACCATATATTTT. This codes for CASSVTGNLIGNTIYF.

This clone was seen only a few times. The V and J genes are TRBV7-9 and TRBJ1-1; perhaps TRBD1 as D (5 bases). CDR1 is SEHNR and CDR2 is FQNEAQ in the germline V gene (reference sequence). The V gene lost 2 bases and the J gene lost 0 bases, with 10 bases spanning the gap. This CDR3 comprises 15 residues. CDR3 sequence reads: CASSLRGQVNTEAFF. The CDR3 DNA reads as TGTGCCAGCAGCTTAAGGGGCCAGGTGAACACTGAAGCTTTCTTT.

The chain employs TRBV25-1 and TRBJ2-3; TRBD2 aligns across 7 bases. V shed 3 bases, J shed 4 bases, and the junction held 13 bases outside the gene matches. CDR1 is MGHDK, CDR2 SYGVNS, per germline. The CDR3 is 17 amino acids. The CDR3 spells CASSDWGGGPGADTQYF. Here the CDR3 DNA reads TGTGCCAGCAGTGATTGGGGGGGAGGGCCGGGGGCAGATACGCAGTATTTT.

This clone was seen only a few times. The chain carries TRBV5-6 and TRBJ1-3; weak D call: TRBD1 (5 bases). The CDR3 contains 15 residues. Trimming pared 4 bases from V and 4 bases from J, leaving 15 bases between. Germline CDR1 is SGHDT and CDR2 is YYEEEE. CDR3 sequence: CASSGGTEGGNTIYF. Here the CDR3 DNA reads TGTGCCAGCAGCGGCGGGACGGAAGGGGGAAACACCATATATTTT.

Written as DNA, the CDR3 is TGTGCCAGCAGCCCTAGCGGGAAATACAATGAGCAGTTCTTC. Residues: CASSPSGKYNEQFF. The chain links TRBV7-8 to TRBJ2-1; TRBD2 aligns across 9 bases. J gave up 4 bases and V 5 bases, and 3 bases lay outside the gene matches. Germline V CDR1 and CDR2: SGHVS, FQNEAQ. This CDR3 has 14 amino acids.

A few counts support this clone. The rearrangement uses TRBV6-1 and TRBJ2-5; perhaps TRBD1 as D (5 bases). Germline V gene lookup returns CDR1 MNHNS and CDR2 SASEGT. Trimming shortened V by 6 bases and J by 0 bases, and 11 bases separated the two germline ends. This CDR3 spans 14 amino acids. CDR3 region: CASRGPEYQETQYF. The CDR3 coding sequence is TGTGCCAGCAGGGGGCCAGAGTACCAAGAGACCCAGTACTTC.

The chain joins TRBV21-1 to TRBJ2-1; TRBD1, the table's D call, was not compared with the DNA. TRBV21-1 is a pseudogene. There are 15 residues in the CDR3. The CDR3 here is CASSGGRISYNEQFF. The CDR3 nucleotides read TGTGCCAGCAGCGGGGGCAGAATCTCCTACAATGAGCAGTTCTTC.

This clone was seen a handful of times. This sequence joins TRBV28 and TRBJ1-1, with 9 bases aligning to TRBD1. CDR3 length: 14 residues. Germline V gives CDR1 MDHEN, CDR2 SYDVKM. V was pared by 4 bases and J by 6 bases, with 6 bases of the junction left unmatched. CDR3 residues: CASSWGQGNSEAFF. The CDR3 DNA sequence: TGTGCCAGCAGTTGGGGACAGGGAAACTCTGAAGCTTTCTTT.

This clone came up a few times. Germline and junction disagree at one end, which may indicate a read error. The chain has TRBV27 and TRBJ1-2, with D maybe TRBD1 (6 bases). CDR3 length equals 16 residues. The germline gives CDR1 MNHEY, CDR2 SMNVEV (reference sequence). The CDR3 sequence: CAGRPLTGFVVVGYTF. CDR3 nucleotides: TGTGCCGGCAGACCGTTAACAGGGTTTGTCGTTGTTGGCTACACCTTC.

V gene TRBV4-1 combines with J gene TRBJ1-2, with 10 bases matching TRBD1. V lost 1 base to trimming and J lost 0 bases; unmatched junction nucleotides: 5. CDR3 length: 17 residues. The germline V gene has CDR1 MGHRA and CDR2 YSYEKL. CDR3 DNA sequence: TGCGCCAGCAGCCAAGGCGGCGGGACAGGGGCTAACTATGGCTACACCTTC. Its translation is CASSQGGGTGANYGYTF.

This clone was found a few times. The genes are TRBV9 and TRBJ1-2; tentative D call: TRBD1 (6 bases). The CDR3 has 13 residues. CDR1 is SGDLS, CDR2 YYNGEE, per germline. V lost 6 bases to trimming and J lost 3 bases, with 12 bases between them. CDR3 bases: TGTGCCAGCAAGGGCAGGGGACACTATGGCTACACCTTC. It codes for CASKGRGHYGYTF.

This clone has only a few counts. The chain links TRBV28 to TRBJ1-4, with a weak D call TRBD1 (5 bases). Trimming stripped 6 bases from V and 12 bases from J, with 14 bases between. CDR1 is MDHEN and CDR2 is SYDVKM in the germline V gene. The CDR3 contains 12 residues. The chain's CDR3 is CASSSRAWELFF. CDR3 sequence (DNA): TGTGCCAGCAGCTCCAGGGCTTGGGAACTGTTTTTT. The whole variable domain, filled in from reference TRBV28 and TRBJ1-4, reads DVKVTQSSRYLVKRTGEKVFLECVQDMDHENMFWYRQDPGLGLRLIYFSYDVKMKEKGDIPEGYSVSREKKERFSLILESASTNQTSMYLCASSSRAWELFFGSGTQLSVL.

This clone was seen a few times. The V call is TRBV2, the J call TRBJ1-1; D perhaps matches TRBD1 (5 bases). The germline gives CDR1 SNHLY, CDR2 FYNNEI. Trimming stripped 2 bases from V and 2 bases from J, with 15 bases between. This CDR3 has 16 amino acids. The CDR3 DNA sequence: TGTGCCAGCAGTGAAACTAGCAGGGTTGGAAACACTGAAGCTTTCTTT. It specifies CASSETSRVGNTEAFF.

The chain employs TRBV28 and TRBJ2-7; D remains ambiguous. This CDR3 contains 11 residues. CDR1 and CDR2 (germline): MDHEN, SYDVKM. V was clipped by 8 bases and J by 0 bases, with 5 bases between them. Here the CDR3 reads CASCSSYEQYF. In nucleotides, the CDR3 is TGTGCCAGCTGTAGCTCCTACGAGCAGTACTTC.

V gene TRBV10-3 combines with J gene TRBJ1-2; no clear D. This CDR3 spans 14 amino acids. Germline values: CDR1 ENHRY, CDR2 SYGVKD. V shed 4 bases and J shed 6 bases, with 15 bases lying between them. The CDR3 DNA reads as TGTGCCATCAGTGCGGGGAAGGGTTCCAATGGCTACACCTTC. Encoded protein: CAISAGKGSNGYTF.

A few counts support this clone. The J gene is TRBJ2-3, the V gene TRBV18; weak D call: TRBD2 (6 bases). The V and J ends lost 3 bases and 6 bases respectively, with 7 bases between them. This CDR3 contains 12 residues. Germline values: CDR1 KGHSH, CDR2 LQKENI. The CDR3: CASSPGGDTQYF. Written as DNA, the CDR3 is TGTGCCAGCTCACCCGGAGGGGATACGCAGTATTTT.

The J gene is TRBJ2-2, the V gene TRBV7-2; TRBD2 matches 14 bases. This CDR3 is built from 15 residues. V lost 5 bases to trimming and J lost 16 bases; unmatched junction nucleotides: 12. The germline V gene encodes CDR1 SGHTA and CDR2 FQGNSA. The CDR3 is CASSIGLAGGHAQFF. CDR3 DNA: TGTGCCAGCAGCATTGGACTAGCGGGGGGCCATGCTCAGTTTTTT.

The V call is TRBV7-2, the J call TRBJ2-7, with D perhaps TRBD1 (6 bases). Trimming cost V 2 bases and J 2 bases, with 13 bases left between them. The CDR3 is 15 amino acids. Germline assignment: CDR1 SGHTA and CDR2 FQGNSA. The CDR3 spells CASSLRQGTAYEQYF. The CDR3 DNA sequence: TGTGCCAGCAGCTTAAGGCAGGGGACCGCCTACGAGCAGTACTTC.